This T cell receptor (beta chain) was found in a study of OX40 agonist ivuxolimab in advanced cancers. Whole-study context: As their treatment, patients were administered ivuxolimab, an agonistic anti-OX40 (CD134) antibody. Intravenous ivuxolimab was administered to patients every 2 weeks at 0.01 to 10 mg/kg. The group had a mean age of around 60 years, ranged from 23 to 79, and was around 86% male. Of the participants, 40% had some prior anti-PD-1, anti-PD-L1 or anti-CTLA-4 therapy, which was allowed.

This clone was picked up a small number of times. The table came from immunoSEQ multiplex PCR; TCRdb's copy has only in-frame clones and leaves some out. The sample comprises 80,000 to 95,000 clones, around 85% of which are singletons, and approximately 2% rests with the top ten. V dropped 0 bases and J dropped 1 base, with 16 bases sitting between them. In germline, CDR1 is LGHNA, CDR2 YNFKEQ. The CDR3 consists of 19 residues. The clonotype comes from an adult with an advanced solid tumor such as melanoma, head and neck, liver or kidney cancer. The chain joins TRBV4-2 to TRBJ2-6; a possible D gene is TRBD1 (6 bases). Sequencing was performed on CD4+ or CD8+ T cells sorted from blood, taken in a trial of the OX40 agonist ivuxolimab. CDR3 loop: CASSQEGAGAGSGANVLTF. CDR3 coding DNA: TGTGCCAGCAGCCAAGAAGGAGCAGGGGCAGGTTCTGGGGCCAACGTCCTGACTTTC.